The entry below gives a single T cell receptor beta chain sequence along with its context. Its antigen is not yet known. No base-level quality is on record; no much larger clone is a single base apart. The data belong to a study of cytomegalovirus exposure and HLA in healthy donors (dated 2017 in TCRdb). For the wider study: According to an earlier analysis of several hundred of the donors, about 190 million T cells yielded 117 million unique TCR beta sequences and 276 Gb of sequence data. An early release covering roughly 600 HLA-typed donors comprised about 300 gigabases of sequencing data and 85 million to 100 million unique TCR sequences. Both class I and class II loci were covered by HLA typing, at four-digit resolution. On average, around 230,000 unique TCR beta nucleotide sequences were sequenced per donor among 350 to 400 genotyped donors of the cohort, with roughly 18% of those sequences being non-productive. Besides the first cohort of under 700 subjects, a separate validation cohort made up of roughly 120 different subjects was used. The number of donors typed differed by locus, with roughly 629-640 for A, B, C, DRB1 and DQB1, around 500 for DQA1, 600 to 610 for DPA1, and some 440 for DPB1. To decide whether each TCR beta V gene segment behaved as functional or pseudogenic, an earlier analysis of fewer than 750 of the donors relied on high-throughput TCR beta sequencing. The study was designed to test whether signatures of past pathogen exposure could be identified by cataloging public T cell receptors. Rather than drawing on any new phenotypic data, the later analysis identified candidate immune exposures from TCR beta sequences and the way those sequences occurred across donors. Every discovery cohort repertoire had been produced on one sequencing platform. To predict cytomegalovirus infection status, the study brought together high-throughput TCR immunosequencing, statistical association of individual TCRs with disease status, and machine learning. The T cell repertoires of some 670 subjects were profiled by immunosequencing and related to cytomegalovirus serostatus. In a later genetic analysis, genome-wide SNP genotypes for about three fifths of the roughly 670 donors were used, and that subset was treated as a discovery cohort. The genetic ancestry cluster associated with self-reported Caucasian donors included over 80% of the 398 genotyped donors. A later analysis re-analyzed previously published TCR beta repertoires from several hundred donors and added high-resolution HLA genotyping to study TCR occurrence patterns. Alongside the repertoire data, information on donor age, sex, ethnicity and CMV serostatus was compiled. Because of strong linkage in the cohort, five DR-DQ haplotypes were treated as single units for association and clustering.

The cohort comprised 550 to 700 healthy bone marrow donors. At the time of sampling, every cohort member was nominally healthy, though immune exposures that went unrecorded were likely present. The donor was CMV seronegative and was included in the group of about 350 seronegative cohort members. Each donor provided a peripheral blood sample, and peripheral blood mononuclear cells were used for TCR beta sequencing. The Qiagen DNeasy Blood Extraction Kit was used to extract genomic DNA from the blood cell samples. The library came from the immunoSEQ multiplex PCR assay. For the multiplex PCR, a mixture combining 60 forward primers for TCR Vbeta segments and 13 reverse primers for TCR Jbeta segments was used. Amplification of the CDR3 region of rearranged TCR beta genes was performed with a multiplex PCR assay on genomic DNA. The Illumina HiSeq System was used to sequence the amplified TCR beta libraries as 87-base-pair reads. Per the source publication's procedure: Across the 500 to 850 repertoires, a later analysis counted roughly 84 million unique TCR beta chains, 9 million to 14 million of which were shared by at least two donors. Raw reads were error-corrected and collapsed into unique sequences by a nearest-neighbor algorithm in which closely related sequences were merged to remove PCR and sequencing errors. To assign V, D and J gene segments, CDR3 sequences were aligned to IMGT reference sequences. For a sequence to be retained, a match of at least six nucleotides to both a V gene segment and a J gene segment was required. Rearrangements were classified as productive when the CDR3 lacked stop codons and remained in frame with V and J, and all other rearrangements were classified as non-productive. Following IMGT convention, CDR3 was defined as the stretch from the second conserved V-encoded cysteine up to the conserved J-encoded phenylalanine. The earlier analysis of fewer than 700 of the donors excluded sequences that lacked an unambiguous match to a single V gene segment. In an earlier analysis of 450 to 700 of the donors, V segments were called functional above 56.7% productive rearrangements and were called segregating when the between-donor standard deviation exceeded 5%. A statistical classification framework was built for diagnosing cytomegalovirus status from the catalog of TCR beta chain sequences. A later analysis assigned V and J genes by comparing TCR nucleotide sequences with IMGT/GENE-DB human TR gene sequences. A later analysis assigned CDR3 sequences and most-parsimonious VDJ recombination scenarios with the TCRdist pipeline. In a later analysis, every TCR beta chain was defined by the combination of its CDR3 amino acid sequence and its V-gene family, and reads without a unique V-gene family were dropped. A later analysis removed 550 to 650 highly shared, low-generation-probability nucleotide sequences to deal with suspected cross-contamination and a sequencing artifact. A later analysis calculated a clonal expansion index for each public chain from normalized within-repertoire ranks of inferred template counts. In a later analysis, generation probabilities were computed using a VDJ recombination model fitted to out-of-frame rearrangements, and the results were checked against IGoR. In a later analysis, hypergeometric tests were used to score TCR-TCR, TCR-HLA and TCR-CMV co-occurrence, with a repertoire-size bias correction applied to TCR pairs. In a later analysis, false discovery rates were estimated by permuting HLA or CMV assignments 20 times. A later analysis grouped co-occurring TCRs with DBSCAN, adding TCRdist sequence similarity when clustering within HLA-allele-positive subsets. Repertoires with fewer than 30,000 or more than 120,000 public chains, plus five repertoires with anomalous nucleotide sharing, were excluded from co-occurrence clustering. The table comes from immuneACCESS by way of TCRdb, which keeps in-frame sequences with V and J called. Part of the clones is missing from these tables; in studies checked, under half for an unresolved V gene and the rest for unknown reasons. The V and J calls and the clone size are those of that table, but D and trimming were determined from the DNA. The sample contains around 180,000 clones, 84% of them found a single time. The ten most abundant clones make up under 5% of the sample.

Results and caveats for the whole study, not just this receptor: A group of highly shared sequence variants was considered likely to be a technical artifact of the sequencing pipeline. Only TCR beta chains were sequenced in this cohort, and the absence of alpha or paired-chain data limited detectable features. An association between a missense DCLRE1C variant and V-gene and J-gene trimming of TCR beta chains was found in a later genetic analysis and replicated in an independent cohort. In a later analysis, several top co-occurrence clusters were reported to appear linked to parvovirus B19, influenza, CMV and Epstein-Barr virus. A further reported finding was that TCR beta sequences accurately predicted the HLA-A and HLA-B alleles for most subjects in the first cohort. The 87-base-pair reads could not distinguish some IMGT-functional V segments, including TRBV6-2 and TRBV6-3, so those segments were excluded. It was suggested by the authors that the approach could potentially be generalized to other disease states and immunological phenotypes. Sequencing depth was assumed to be roughly uniform across donors in the presence/absence analyses, though that assumption may not hold. The classifier was reported to diagnose cytomegalovirus status with high specificity and sensitivity in both the original and validation cohorts. According to a later analysis, TCR association rates differed among HLA loci, with DRB1 alleles showing the most associated TCRs and HLA-C alleles showing the fewest. Correlated functional status among segregating V segments might reflect linkage disequilibrium, but an unknown experimental factor could not be ruled out. In a later analysis, 15,000 to 20,000 TCR beta sequences were associated with specific HLA alleles at a false discovery rate of 0.05. A later analysis found that HLA-associated TCR beta chains were more clonally expanded and had lower generation probabilities than equally common non-associated chains. HLA typing was unavailable for some donors at each locus, so association tests used only the typed subset. In vitro tests confirmed that three of the cytomegalovirus-associated TCR beta chains recognize cytomegalovirus antigens. While some public TCRs were present in many individuals, most TCR sequences turned up only very rarely across donors. According to a later analysis, most CMV-associated TCR beta chains appeared to be HLA-restricted, and the HLA associations seemed to be driven largely by CMV exposure. When HLA alleles, especially DR and DQ, strongly co-occurred, attributing TCR associations to individual alleles was difficult. In the study, approximately 160 TCR beta chains were listed as associated with cytomegalovirus. Compared with the approximately 670-donor mean, donors in an Asian-associated ancestry cluster had fewer N-insertions in productive TCRs, according to a later genetic analysis. An earlier analysis of around 540 of the donors showed that most TCR beta V segments appeared in productive rearrangements either about 90% or about 30% of the time, which broadly matched IMGT annotations. Because counts were too low, 15 to 20 rarely observed V segments, including chromosome 9 orphons, were left out of the earlier analysis of 587 of the donors. The only immune exposure information available for the cohort was CMV serostatus.

The CDR3 runs 15 amino acids, cysteine and phenylalanine included. Only the CDR3 part of the read is kept: 45 bases, read in frame from the first base. As encoded in the germline V gene (reference sequence), CDR1 is SGHNT while CDR2 is YYREEE. Here V drops 3 bases and J drops 0 bases, and the junction holds 4 bases not matched to any gene. This TCR was sampled from a man younger than 35 in good health and CMV-seronegative. The V gene is TRBV5-4 and the J gene is TRBJ2-7; 9 bases in the junction line up with TRBD2. Input material: PBMCs. The bases are TGTGCCAGCAGCTCTAGCGGGGCAAGCTCCTACGAGCAGTACTTC. Translation gives CASSSSGASSYEQYF. The full variable domain, with segments outside the CDR3 supplied by the reference TRBV5-4 and TRBJ2-7 proteins, appears as ETGVTQSPTHLIKTRGQQVTLRCSSQSGHNTVSWYQQALGQGPQFIFQYYREEENGRGNFPPRFSGLQFPNYSSELNVNALELDDSALYLCASSSSGASSYEQYFGPGTRLTVT.